This TCR beta chain was documented in a study of cytomegalovirus exposure and HLA in healthy donors. Study-wide background: Early released data had about 80 million unique TCRs, all coming from HLA-typed donors.

Use of 60 Vbeta and 13 Jbeta primers characterized the PCR. Clones were read by immunoSEQ multiplex PCR, and TCRdb kept only the in-frame ones, dropping some. The sample lists 120,000 to 150,000 clones, roughly four fifths occurring once. A remark on this clone: Its antigen is still unknown.

V was cut by 5 bases and J by 2 bases, with 10 bases left in between. The germline gives CDR1 MNHNY, CDR2 SVGAGI (reference sequence). There are 14 residues in the CDR3. Study results and limitations: HLA alleles showed associations with 15,000 to 20,000 TCR beta sequences in a later analysis, at a 0.05 false discovery rate. Across HLA loci, a later analysis found differing TCR association rates, with DRB1 most and HLA-C fewest. Among donors in an Asian-associated ancestry cluster, a later analysis reportedly found fewer N-insertions than the roughly 610-donor mean.

This clonotype was sampled from a woman in her thirties or forties in good health and CMV-seronegative. The material sequenced was PBMCs. V is TRBV6-6 and J is TRBJ1-5; TRBD1 might be the D (6 bases). CDR3 residues: CASSNAGGNQPQHF. The CDR3 DNA reads as TGTGCCAGCAGTAACGCAGGGGGCAATCAGCCCCAGCATTTT.